This is a list of T cell receptor beta chains from one sample in a study of blood T cell repertoires in COVID-19. Data came from immunoSEQ multiplex PCR; TCRdb stores just in-frame clones and leaves some out. The sample gives some 150,000 clones, around nine tenths of which show up once; more than 3.5% is in the top ten. The sequenced sample consisted of peripheral blood. The receptors were sampled from a middle-aged woman with acute or convalescent COVID-19. CDR3s include the opening cysteine and the closing phenylalanine or tryptophan. A D gene is named only where the DNA matches it firmly. Clone size is stated in some rows and not others, as once, few, many or a class when expanded.

j_call: TRBJ1-6
d_call: NA
clone_size: NA
v_call: TRBV7-9
cdr3_nt: TGTGCCAGCACCCGCGCAGAGGCAAATTCACCCCTCCACTTT
cdr3_aa: CASTRAEANSPLHF

j_call: TRBJ2-2
d_call: TRBD2
clone_size: NA
v_call: TRBV27
cdr3_nt: TGTGCCAGCAGTTTTTGGGCGGGAGGGAGCACCGGGGAGCTGTTTTTT
cdr3_aa: CASSFWAGGSTGELFF

j_call: TRBJ1-2
d_call: NA
clone_size: NA
v_call: TRBV7-2
cdr3_nt: TGTGCCAGCAGCGTGACCCGGGACAAAAGAGCAGATGGCTACACCTTC
cdr3_aa: CASSVTRDKRADGYTF

j_call: TRBJ2-1
d_call: TRBD1
clone_size: NA
v_call: TRBV7-9
cdr3_nt: TGTGCCAGCAGCTCCCGGACAGGGGGGGACAATGAGCAGTTCTTC
cdr3_aa: CASSSRTGGDNEQFF

j_call: TRBJ2-1
d_call: TRBD2
clone_size: once
v_call: TRBV29-1
cdr3_nt: TGCAGCGTTTCCCGGACTAGCGGGAGGTTTGGTGAGCAGTTCTTC
cdr3_aa: CSVSRTSGRFGEQFF

j_call: TRBJ2-7
d_call: TRBD2
clone_size: NA
v_call: TRBV7-2
cdr3_nt: TGTGCCAGCAGCTTAGGCGGGAGAATGTACGAGCAGTACTTC
cdr3_aa: CASSLGGRMYEQYF

j_call: TRBJ1-6
d_call: NA
clone_size: NA
v_call: TRBV7-2
cdr3_nt: TGTGCCAGCAGCTTGGCAGGGAGGAATAATTCACCCCTCCACTTT
cdr3_aa: CASSLAGRNNSPLHF

j_call: TRBJ2-2
d_call: NA
clone_size: NA
v_call: TRBV5-1
cdr3_nt: TGCGCCAGCAGCTTGGCCCAATCGAAACTAGGCGGGGAGCTGTTTTTT
cdr3_aa: CASSLAQSKLGGELFF

j_call: TRBJ1-1
d_call: NA
clone_size: NA
v_call: TRBV19
cdr3_nt: TGTGCCAGTAGTAGAGAGGGTAGCGGGGTAGCTGAAGCTTTCTTT
cdr3_aa: CASSREGSGVAEAFF

j_call: TRBJ2-1
d_call: TRBD2
clone_size: NA
v_call: TRBV3-1/TRBV3-2
cdr3_nt: TGTGCCAGCAGCGCTAGCGGGGGGGTCAATGAGCAGTTCTTC
cdr3_aa: CASSASGGVNEQFF

j_call: TRBJ1-3
d_call: NA
clone_size: NA
v_call: TRBV7-2
cdr3_nt: TGTGCCAGCAGCTTGTCCCAGGTCTCTGGAAACACCATATATTTT
cdr3_aa: CASSLSQVSGNTIYF

j_call: TRBJ2-1
d_call: TRBD2
clone_size: once
v_call: TRBV18
cdr3_nt: TGTGCCAGCTCACCTACTAGCGTTTCCTACAATGAGCAGTTCTTC
cdr3_aa: CASSPTSVSYNEQFF

j_call: TRBJ1-2
d_call: NA
clone_size: NA
v_call: TRBV19
cdr3_nt: TGTGCCAGTAGTATCGGAGGGGGGGCCTATGGCTACACCTTC
cdr3_aa: CASSIGGGAYGYTF

j_call: TRBJ2-5
d_call: NA
clone_size: NA
v_call: TRBV7-3
cdr3_nt: TGTGCCAGCAGCTCCCTACCCAGACATGGGCAAGAGACCCAGTACTTC
cdr3_aa: CASSSLPRHGQETQYF

j_call: TRBJ2-1
d_call: TRBD1
clone_size: NA
v_call: TRBV6-4
cdr3_nt: TGTGCCAGCAGTGACATAGCTCAGGGGGCCTACAATGAGCAGTTCTTC
cdr3_aa: CASSDIAQGAYNEQFF

j_call: TRBJ1-3
d_call: TRBD1
clone_size: NA
v_call: TRBV9
cdr3_nt: TGTGCCAGCTCGAGACAGGGGAATGGAAACACCATATATTTT
cdr3_aa: CASSRQGNGNTIYF

j_call: TRBJ2-1
d_call: NA
clone_size: once
v_call: TRBV7-7
cdr3_nt: TGTGCCAGCAGCTCGGCAGGGTACAATGAGCAGTTCTTC
cdr3_aa: CASSSAGYNEQFF

j_call: TRBJ1-2
d_call: TRBD1
clone_size: NA
v_call: TRBV3-1/TRBV3-2
cdr3_nt: TGTGCCAGCAGCCAAGACGGAGGACAGGGGGCGCTCGGGTATGGCTACACCTTC
cdr3_aa: CASSQDGGQGALGYGYTF